This passage covers 27 T cell receptor beta chains from one sample sequenced in a study of blood T cell repertoires in COVID-19. Repertoires were generated with immunoSEQ multiplex PCR, while TCRdb's copy carries only in-frame clones and drops some. The table records around 230,000 clones, nearly 90% of them present only once. The specimen sequenced was PBMCs or T cells enriched from blood (not recorded which). The receptors were sampled from a woman in her twenties or thirties with acute COVID-19.

This chain joins TRBV10-3 and TRBJ2-1, with 11 bases matching TRBD2. CDR1 and CDR2 from the germline V gene are ENHRY and SYGVKD. Trimming at V came to 8 bases and at J to 7 bases, leaving 10 bases not matched to a gene. The CDR3 length is 15 residues. The CDR3 nucleotides read TGTGCCATCTCCCGGACTAGCGGGCGTTATAATGAGCAGTTCTTC. Amino acids: CAISRTSGRYNEQFF.

The rearrangement uses TRBV10-3 and TRBJ1-2, with 7 bases identical to TRBD1. The CDR3 spans 15 residues. V dropped 2 bases and J dropped 4; count of bases not matched to a gene: 7. CDR1 and CDR2 from the germline V gene are ENHRY and SYGVKD. The CDR3 nucleotides read TGTGCCATCAGTGAGGGGCCGACAGGGATCTATGGCTACACCTTC. Translating gives CAISEGPTGIYGYTF.

The J gene is TRBJ1-1, the V gene TRBV10-1; D call uncertain. Trimming removed 3 bases from V and 1 base from J, with 3 bases in between. Germline lookup yields CDR1 WNHNN and CDR2 SYGVQD (reference sequence). The CDR3 totals 12 residues. The CDR3 is CASSDKNTEAFF. The CDR3 DNA follows: TGCGCCAGCAGTGACAAGAACACTGAAGCTTTCTTT.

This chain connects TRBV5-5 to TRBJ1-1; 7 bases map to TRBD1. This CDR3 is 14 amino acids long. Losses at the gene ends were 4 bases for V and 4 bases for J; bases not matched to a gene: 7. Germline-derived CDR1 and CDR2 are SGHKS and YYEKEE (reference sequence). The CDR3 loop is CASSPLGGGTEAFF. DNA for the CDR3: TGTGCCAGCAGCCCCTTAGGGGGCGGCACTGAAGCTTTCTTT. The full variable domain, completed using reference TRBV5-5 and TRBJ1-1, is DAGVTQSPTHLIKTRGQQVTLRCSPISGHKSVSWYQQVLGQGPQFIFQYYEKEERGRGNFPDRFSARQFPNYSSELNVNALLLGDSALYLCASSPLGGGTEAFFGQGTRLTVV.

The rearrangement uses TRBV7-2 and TRBJ1-2; 7 nucleotides align to TRBD1. Germline CDR1 SGHTA, CDR2 FQGNSA. This CDR3 is built from 16 residues. V was pared by 4 bases and J by 4 bases, with 12 bases of the junction left unmatched. CDR3 protein: CASSSPPGQKSYGYTF. In DNA form, the CDR3 reads TGTGCCAGCAGCTCACCACCGGGACAGAAGAGCTATGGCTACACCTTC.

This chain joins TRBV19 and TRBJ2-7; 7 nucleotides match TRBD1. Looked up from germline, CDR1 is LNHDA and CDR2 is SQIVND (reference sequence). The V gene end was trimmed by 5 bases and the J gene end by 5 bases; junction bases not matched to a gene: 12. The CDR3 covers 15 residues. The CDR3 DNA reads TGTGCCAGTAGTCCACCGACAGGGTTTCTCGACGAGCAGTACTTC. Protein product: CASSPPTGFLDEQYF.

This clone was seen just once. The J gene is TRBJ2-5, the V gene TRBV15, with TRBD2 matching over 8 bases. This CDR3 comprises 15 residues. The V gene end was trimmed by 2 bases and the J gene end by 4 bases; junction bases not matched to a gene: 6. CDR1 and CDR2 (germline): LNHNV, YYDKDF (reference sequence). As DNA, the CDR3 is TGTGCCACCAGCAGATCAGCCGGGGGGGCAGAGACCCAGTACTTC. It translates to CATSRSAGGAETQYF.

J is TRBJ1-1 and V is TRBV7-2, with a tentative D call TRBD1 (6 bases). Per germline, CDR1 SGHTA and CDR2 FQGNSA. The V gene lost 5 bases and the J gene lost 6 bases, with 13 bases spanning the gap. This CDR3 contains 13 residues. DNA of the CDR3: TGTGCCAGCAGCGCAGGGGAACGATCTGAAGCTTTCTTT. As protein: CASSAGERSEAFF.

J is TRBJ2-1 and V is TRBV5-1; 12 bases are a match to TRBD2. Germline assignment: CDR1 SGHRS and CDR2 YFSETQ. The CDR3 is 16 residues long. Germline trimming cut 4 bases from V and 6 bases from J; bases unmatched to any gene: 8. The CDR3 sequence is CASSMDPSGGANEQFF. The DNA for the CDR3 is TGCGCCAGCAGCATGGATCCTAGCGGGGGGGCCAATGAGCAGTTCTTC.

The chain couples TRBV29-1 to TRBJ1-1; TRBD1 might be the D (5 bases). The germline V gene encodes CDR1 SQVTM and CDR2 ANQGSEA. The V gene lost 2 bases and the J gene lost 6 bases, with 10 bases spanning the gap. This CDR3 is 12 amino acids long. CDR3 region: CSVEYRSAEAFF. CDR3 nucleotides: TGCAGCGTTGAATACAGGAGCGCTGAAGCTTTCTTT.

In its sample, this clone was seen once. The chain couples TRBV27 to TRBJ1-4; 8 nucleotides line up with TRBD1. J gave up 8 bases and V 6 bases, and 2 bases lay outside the gene matches. Germline CDR1 MNHEY, CDR2 SMNVEV (reference sequence). The CDR3 consists of 12 residues. The chain's CDR3 is CASRGQAEKLFF. Written as DNA, the CDR3 is TGTGCCAGCAGGGGACAGGCAGAAAAACTGTTTTTT.

The chain recombines TRBV5-1 with TRBJ1-4; the D gene is possibly TRBD1 (6 bases). Per the germline V gene, CDR1 is SGHRS and CDR2 is YFSETQ. Deletions cut 4 bases from V and 5 bases from J, with 15 bases between. This CDR3 has 15 amino acids. The CDR3 region has the DNA TGCGCCAGCAGCCTGCAGGGGACGGAAAATGAAAAACTGTTTTTT. Protein sequence: CASSLQGTENEKLFF. Full variable domain (missing parts from reference TRBV5-1 and TRBJ1-4): KAGVTQTPRYLIKTRGQQVTLSCSPISGHRSVSWYQQTPGQGLQFLFEYFSETQRNKGNFPGRFSGRQFSNSRSEMNVSTLELGDSALYLCASSLQGTENEKLFFGSGTQLSVL.

The rearrangement uses TRBV27 and TRBJ2-7, with a tentative D call TRBD1 (6 bases). The CDR3 consists of 14 residues. Trimming removed 3 bases from V and 0 bases from J, with 9 bases in between. CDR1 is MNHEY, CDR2 SMNVEV, per germline (reference sequence). CDR3 protein: CASSFGGLSYEQYF. CDR3 DNA sequence: TGTGCCAGCAGTTTTGGGGGCCTCTCCTACGAGCAGTACTTC.

The table lists this clone with a few counts. The chain has TRBV2 and TRBJ2-1, with D unclear. Germline assignment: CDR1 SNHLY and CDR2 FYNNEI. This CDR3 has 15 amino acids. The V and J ends lost 0 bases and 4 bases respectively, with 10 bases between them. CDR3 loop: CASSEAGNIYNEQFF. The CDR3 DNA sequence: TGTGCCAGCAGTGAAGCGGGCAATATTTACAATGAGCAGTTCTTC.

The V gene is TRBV6-5, the J gene TRBJ2-6; D remains unclear. CDR1 and CDR2 (germline): MNHEY, SVGAGI. V lost 4 bases and J 12 bases, leaving 19 bases between the germline ends. The CDR3 is made up of 15 amino acids. The CDR3 spells CASSSPRSRALVLTF. The CDR3 nucleotides read TGTGCCAGCAGTTCTCCCAGGTCCCGTGCCCTCGTCCTGACTTTC.

V and J are TRBV29-1 and TRBJ2-1; TRBD2 matches at 9 bases. The CDR3 runs to 15 residues. Germline CDR1 reads SQVTM; CDR2 reads ANQGSEA. With 2 bases clipped from V and 8 bases from J, the junction kept 10 bases outside the gene matches. The CDR3 nucleotides are TGCAGCGTTGAATCGAGCGGGGGGCCCGTCGATGAGCAGTTCTTC. Its translation: CSVESSGGPVDEQFF.

V and J are TRBV7-2 and TRBJ1-5, with D possibly TRBD1 on 5 matching bases. The CDR3 has 16 amino acids. Trimming took off 2 bases at V and 1 base at J, with 12 bases between the two ends. Germline lookup yields CDR1 SGHTA and CDR2 FQGNSA. The CDR3 protein is CASSLQGGGSNQPQHF. Written as DNA, the CDR3 is TGTGCCAGCAGCTTACAGGGAGGAGGGAGCAATCAGCCCCAGCATTTT.

J is TRBJ2-5 and V is TRBV2, with a weak D call TRBD2 (7 bases). The CDR3 contains 14 residues. Germline V gene lookup returns CDR1 SNHLY and CDR2 FYNNEI. Trimming cost V 6 bases and J 2 bases, with 13 bases left between them. CDR3 DNA: TGTGCCAGCAGCAGGACTAGGGGGCAAGAGACCCAGTACTTC. This sequence encodes CASSRTRGQETQYF.

This sequence joins TRBV12-5 and TRBJ1-6; TRBD1 is a possible D gene (5 bases). Germline loops: CDR1 LGHNT, CDR2 FRNRAP. The CDR3 contains 14 residues. V was trimmed by 1 base and J by 9 bases, leaving 10 bases between them. CDR3 in DNA: TGTGCTAGTGGTTTGGAGCCCCAGGGTTCACCCCTCCACTTT. This codes for CASGLEPQGSPLHF.

The CDR3 reads CAWSPSGTEAFF. As DNA, the CDR3 is TGTGCCTGGAGTCCCTCAGGAACTGAAGCTTTCTTT. This rearrangement joins TRBV30 to TRBJ1-1; D gene unclear. CDR1 and CDR2 from the germline V gene are GTSNPN and SVGIG (reference sequence). This CDR3 has 12 residues. Trimming removed 2 bases from V and 5 bases from J, with 9 bases in between.

V and J are TRBV27 and TRBJ2-3; a weak D match, TRBD2 (5 bases). Germline-derived CDR1 and CDR2 are MNHEY and SMNVEV (reference sequence). Trimming removed 3 bases at V and 12 bases at J, with 16 bases between. The CDR3 length is 13 residues. CDR3: CASSFDAGGNQYF. The CDR3 DNA is TGTGCCAGCAGTTTTGATGCGGGTGGGAACCAGTATTTT.

This clone was seen a handful of times. CDR3 DNA sequence: TGTGCCAGCAGAGGGGGACAGGGAAGAGGATCTGGGGCCAACGTCCTGACTTTC. Translation: CASRGGQGRGSGANVLTF. The J gene is TRBJ2-6, the V gene TRBV2; 9 nucleotides align to TRBD1. Germline V gene sequence: CDR1 SNHLY, CDR2 FYNNEI. The CDR3 is 18 residues long. With V trimmed by 6 bases and J by 1 base, 10 bases remained unmatched.

The table lists this clone with a count of one. This sample includes further DNA sequences coding for the same CDR3. The genes are TRBV4-3 and TRBJ1-2, with 7 bases lining up with TRBD1. This CDR3 is 14 amino acids long. Germline values: CDR1 LGHNA, CDR2 YSLEER. Trimming cost V 1 base and J 4 bases; bases outside gene matches: 3. CDR3 residues: CASSQGSGGYGYTF. For the CDR3, the DNA is TGCGCCAGCAGCCAAGGGTCAGGGGGCTATGGCTACACCTTC.

V and J are TRBV10-3 and TRBJ1-5, with TRBD1 matching over 10 bases. The junction had 7 bases not matched to a gene; V was cut back by 3 bases and J by 2 bases. CDR3 length: 17 amino acids. Germline-derived CDR1 and CDR2 are ENHRY and SYGVKD. This chain's CDR3 is CAISDRDRGSGNQPQHF. DNA of the CDR3: TGTGCCATCAGTGACCGGGACAGGGGTTCGGGCAATCAGCCCCAGCATTTT.

This chain joins TRBV7-3 and TRBJ2-3; 10 bases line up with TRBD2. Per germline, CDR1 SGHTA and CDR2 FQGTGA. The CDR3 sequence is 15 residues long. J gave up 4 bases and V 4 bases, and 5 bases lay outside the gene matches. The CDR3 nucleotides read TGTGCCAGCAGCTCTGTAGCGGGGGGCCCAGATACGCAGTATTTT. It encodes CASSSVAGGPDTQYF.

The V call is TRBV4-1, the J call TRBJ2-1, with TRBD1 matching 9 bases. The germline V gene encodes CDR1 MGHRA and CDR2 YSYEKL. V shed 3 bases, J shed 4 bases, and the junction held 10 bases outside the gene matches. There are 17 residues in the CDR3. CDR3 DNA: TGCGCCAGCAGCCATCTAACCGGGACAGGGATATACAATGAGCAGTTCTTC. Its translation: CASSHLTGTGIYNEQFF.

The chain joins TRBV5-4 to TRBJ1-6; possible D gene TRBD1, 5 bases. Germline V gene lookup returns CDR1 SGHNT and CDR2 YYREEE (reference sequence). Trimming removed 5 bases at V and 14 bases at J, with 20 bases between. The CDR3 is made up of 14 amino acids. The chain's CDR3 is CASSSPGLRGTLHF. The CDR3 nucleotides read TGTGCCAGCAGTTCCCCTGGGCTTAGGGGAACCCTCCACTTT.